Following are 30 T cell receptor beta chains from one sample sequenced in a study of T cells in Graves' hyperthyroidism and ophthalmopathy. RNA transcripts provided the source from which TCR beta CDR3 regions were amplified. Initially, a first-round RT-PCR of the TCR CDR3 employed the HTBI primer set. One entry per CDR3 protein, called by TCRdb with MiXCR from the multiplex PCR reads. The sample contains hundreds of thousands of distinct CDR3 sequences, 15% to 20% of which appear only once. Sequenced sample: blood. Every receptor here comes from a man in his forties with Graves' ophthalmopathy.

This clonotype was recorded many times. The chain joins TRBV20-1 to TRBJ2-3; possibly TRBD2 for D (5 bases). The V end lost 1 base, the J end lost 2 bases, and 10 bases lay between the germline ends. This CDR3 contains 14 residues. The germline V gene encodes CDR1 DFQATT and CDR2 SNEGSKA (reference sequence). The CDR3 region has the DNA TGCAGTGCTAGAGTAGCGCCATCCACAGATACGCAGTATTTT. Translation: CSARVAPSTDTQYF.

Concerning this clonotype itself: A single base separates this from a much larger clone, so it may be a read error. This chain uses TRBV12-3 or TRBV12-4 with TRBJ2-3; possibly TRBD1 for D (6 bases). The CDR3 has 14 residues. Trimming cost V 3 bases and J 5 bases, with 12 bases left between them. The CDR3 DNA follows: TGTGCCAGCAGTTTGGTCAGGGGCATAGATACGCAGTATTTT. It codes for CASSLVRGIDTQYF.

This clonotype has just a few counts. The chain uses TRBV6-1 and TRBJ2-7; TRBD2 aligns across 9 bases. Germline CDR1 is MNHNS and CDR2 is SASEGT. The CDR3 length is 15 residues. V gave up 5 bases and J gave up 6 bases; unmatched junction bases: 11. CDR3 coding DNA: TGTGCCAGCAGTCCCCCGGGACTAGCATCAGGCGAGCAGTACTTC. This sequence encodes CASSPPGLASGEQYF.

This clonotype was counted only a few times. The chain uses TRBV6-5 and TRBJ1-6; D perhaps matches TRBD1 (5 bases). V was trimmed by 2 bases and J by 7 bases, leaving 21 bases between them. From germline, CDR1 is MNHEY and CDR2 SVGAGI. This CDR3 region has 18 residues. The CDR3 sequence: CASSYQNRQGRGNSPLHF. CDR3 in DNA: TGTGCCAGCAGTTACCAGAACCGGCAGGGAAGGGGCAATTCACCCCTCCACTTT.

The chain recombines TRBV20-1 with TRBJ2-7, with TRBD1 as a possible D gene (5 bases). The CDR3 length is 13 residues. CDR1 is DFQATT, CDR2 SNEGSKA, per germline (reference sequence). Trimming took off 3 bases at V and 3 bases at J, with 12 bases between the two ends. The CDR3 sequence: CSARLAGIYEQYF. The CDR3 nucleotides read TGCAGTGCTAGGTTGGCAGGGATCTACGAGCAGTACTTC.

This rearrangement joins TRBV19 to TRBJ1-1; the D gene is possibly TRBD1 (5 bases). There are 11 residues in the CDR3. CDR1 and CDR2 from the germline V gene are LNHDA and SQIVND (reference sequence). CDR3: CVWGVNTEAFF. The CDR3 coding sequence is TGTGTTTGGGGGGTCAACACTGAAGCTTTCTTT. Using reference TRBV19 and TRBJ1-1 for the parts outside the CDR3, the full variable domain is DGGITQSPKYLFRKEGQNVTLSCEQNLNHDAMYWYRQDPGQGLRLIYYSQIVNDFQKGDIAEGYSVSREKKESFPLTVTSAQKNPTAFYLCVWGVNTEAFFGQGTRLTVV.

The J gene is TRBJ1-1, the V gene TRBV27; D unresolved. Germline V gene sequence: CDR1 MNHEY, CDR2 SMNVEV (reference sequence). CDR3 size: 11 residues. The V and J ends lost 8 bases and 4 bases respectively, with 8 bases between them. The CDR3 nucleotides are TGTGCCAGCTGGAGTACCACTGAAGCTTTCTTT. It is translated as CASWSTTEAFF.

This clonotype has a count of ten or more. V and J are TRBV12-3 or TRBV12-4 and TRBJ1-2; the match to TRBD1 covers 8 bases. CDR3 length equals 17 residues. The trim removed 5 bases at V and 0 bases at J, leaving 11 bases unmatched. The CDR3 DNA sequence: TGTGCCAGCAGTCTGAGGACAGGGACCATAGCTAACTATGGCTACACCTTC. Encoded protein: CASSLRTGTIANYGYTF.

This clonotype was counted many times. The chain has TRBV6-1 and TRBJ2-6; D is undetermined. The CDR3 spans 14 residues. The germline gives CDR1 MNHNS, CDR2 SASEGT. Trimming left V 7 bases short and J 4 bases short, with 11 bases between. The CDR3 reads CASKVGSGANVLTF. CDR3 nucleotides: TGTGCCAGCAAAGTGGGCTCCGGGGCCAACGTCCTGACTTTC.

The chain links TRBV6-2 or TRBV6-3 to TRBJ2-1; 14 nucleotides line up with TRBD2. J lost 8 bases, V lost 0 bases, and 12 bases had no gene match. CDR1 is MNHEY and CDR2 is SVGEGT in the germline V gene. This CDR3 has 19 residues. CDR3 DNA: TGTGCCAGCAGTTACTCAGCGCCAGGGACTAGCGGGAGAGGGCATGAGCAGTTCTTC. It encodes CASSYSAPGTSGRGHEQFF.

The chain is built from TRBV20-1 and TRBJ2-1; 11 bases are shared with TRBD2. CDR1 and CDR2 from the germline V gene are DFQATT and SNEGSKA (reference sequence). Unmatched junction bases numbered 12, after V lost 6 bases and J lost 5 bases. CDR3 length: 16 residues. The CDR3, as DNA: TGCAGTGCCGATTCCGGGACTAGCGGACGCAACAATGAGCAGTTCTTC. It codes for CSADSGTSGRNNEQFF.

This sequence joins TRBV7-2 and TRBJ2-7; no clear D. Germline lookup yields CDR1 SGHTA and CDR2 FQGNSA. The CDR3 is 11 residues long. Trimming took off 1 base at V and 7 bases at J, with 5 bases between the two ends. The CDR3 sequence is CASSLEVEQYF. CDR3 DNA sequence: TGTGCCAGCAGCTTAGAGGTGGAGCAGTACTTC.

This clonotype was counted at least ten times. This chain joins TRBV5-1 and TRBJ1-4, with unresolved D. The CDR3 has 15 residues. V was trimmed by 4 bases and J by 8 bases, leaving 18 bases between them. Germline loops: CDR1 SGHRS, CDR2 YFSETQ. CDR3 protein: CASSPEGRVQEKLFF. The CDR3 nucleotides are TGCGCCAGCAGCCCGGAGGGAAGGGTGCAGGAAAAACTGTTTTTT.

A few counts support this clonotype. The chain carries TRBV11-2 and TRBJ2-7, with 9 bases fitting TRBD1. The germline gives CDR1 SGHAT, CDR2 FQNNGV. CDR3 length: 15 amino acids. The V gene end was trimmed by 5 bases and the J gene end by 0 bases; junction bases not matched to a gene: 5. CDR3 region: CASSPMGQGSYEQYF. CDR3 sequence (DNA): TGTGCCAGCAGCCCGATGGGACAGGGCTCCTACGAGCAGTACTTC. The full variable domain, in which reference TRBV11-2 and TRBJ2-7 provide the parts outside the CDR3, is EAGVAQSPRYKIIEKRQSVAFWCNPISGHATLYWYQQILGQGPKLLIQFQNNGVVDDSQLPKDRFSAERLKGVDSTLKIQPAKLEDSAVYLCASSPMGQGSYEQYFGPGTRLTVT.

The CDR3 DNA reads TGTGCCAGCAGTTTAAGAGTAGCGGGAGTGGAGCAGTTCTTC. It translates to CASSLRVAGVEQFF. The chain uses TRBV12-3 or TRBV12-4 and TRBJ2-1; 9 bases are a match to TRBD2. This CDR3 has 14 residues. Losses at the gene ends were 2 bases for V and 10 bases for J; bases not matched to a gene: 6.

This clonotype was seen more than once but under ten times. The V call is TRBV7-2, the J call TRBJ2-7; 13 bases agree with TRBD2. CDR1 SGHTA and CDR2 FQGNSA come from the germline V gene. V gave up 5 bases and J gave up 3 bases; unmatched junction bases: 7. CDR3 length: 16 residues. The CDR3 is CASSRAGLAGVYEQYF. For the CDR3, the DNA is TGTGCCAGCAGCCGGGCTGGACTAGCGGGGGTCTACGAGCAGTACTTC.

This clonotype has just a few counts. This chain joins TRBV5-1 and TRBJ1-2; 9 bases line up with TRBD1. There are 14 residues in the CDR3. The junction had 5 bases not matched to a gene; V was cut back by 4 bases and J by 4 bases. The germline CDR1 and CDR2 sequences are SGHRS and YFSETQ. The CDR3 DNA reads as TGCGCCAGCAGCACCCAGACAGGGGGCTATGGCTACACCTTC. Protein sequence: CASSTQTGGYGYTF.

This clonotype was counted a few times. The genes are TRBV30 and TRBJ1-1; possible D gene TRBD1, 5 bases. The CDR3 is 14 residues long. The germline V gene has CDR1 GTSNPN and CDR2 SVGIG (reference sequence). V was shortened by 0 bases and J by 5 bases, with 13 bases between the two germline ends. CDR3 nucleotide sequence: TGTGCCTGGAGTGTACTAGGTTCAGGGACTGAAGCTTTCTTT. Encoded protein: CAWSVLGSGTEAFF. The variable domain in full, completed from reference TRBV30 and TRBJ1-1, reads SQTIHQWPATLVQPVGSPLSLECTVEGTSNPNLYWYRQAAGRGLQLLFYSVGIGQISSEVPQNLSASRPQDRQFILSSKKLLLSDSGFYLCAWSVLGSGTEAFFGQGTRLTVV.

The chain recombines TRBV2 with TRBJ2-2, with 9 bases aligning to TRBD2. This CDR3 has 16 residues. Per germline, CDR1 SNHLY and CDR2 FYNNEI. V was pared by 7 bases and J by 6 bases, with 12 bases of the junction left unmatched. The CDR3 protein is CASKLGSGRRAGELFF. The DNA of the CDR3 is TGTGCCAGCAAGTTGGGTAGCGGGAGAAGGGCCGGGGAGCTGTTTTTT.

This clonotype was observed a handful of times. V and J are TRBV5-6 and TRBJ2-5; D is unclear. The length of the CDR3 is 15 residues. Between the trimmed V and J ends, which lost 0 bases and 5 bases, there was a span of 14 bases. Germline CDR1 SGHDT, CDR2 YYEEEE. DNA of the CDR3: TGTGCCAGCAGCTTGGGCCAAAGACCGAGGGAGACCCAGTACTTC. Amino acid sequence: CASSLGQRPRETQYF.

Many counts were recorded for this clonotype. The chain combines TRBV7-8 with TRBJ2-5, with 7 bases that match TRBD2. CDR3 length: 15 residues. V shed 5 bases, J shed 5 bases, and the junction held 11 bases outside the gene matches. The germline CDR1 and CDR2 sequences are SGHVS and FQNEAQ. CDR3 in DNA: TGTGCCAGCAGCCTCCGGACTAGGGCCGATGAGACCCAGTACTTC. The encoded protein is CASSLRTRADETQYF. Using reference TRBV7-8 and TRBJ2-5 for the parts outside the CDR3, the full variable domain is GAGVSQSPRYKVAKRGQDVALRCDPISGHVSLFWYQQALGQGPEFLTYFQNEAQLDKSGLPSDRFFAERPEGSVSTLKIQRTQQEDSAVYLCASSLRTRADETQYFGPGTRLLVL.

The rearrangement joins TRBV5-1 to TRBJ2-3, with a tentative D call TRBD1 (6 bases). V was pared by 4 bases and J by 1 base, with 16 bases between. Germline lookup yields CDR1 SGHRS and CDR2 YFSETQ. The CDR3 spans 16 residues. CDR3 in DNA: TGCGCCAGCAGCACAGGGCGAGGGTCAGGCACAGATACGCAGTATTTT. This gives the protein CASSTGRGSGTDTQYF.

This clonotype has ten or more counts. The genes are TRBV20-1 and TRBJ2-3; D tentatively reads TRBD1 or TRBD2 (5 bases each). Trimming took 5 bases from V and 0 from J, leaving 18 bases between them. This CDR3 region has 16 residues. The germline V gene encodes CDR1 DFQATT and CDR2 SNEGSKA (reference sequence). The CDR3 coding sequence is TGCAGTGCTCCGTACCGGGGACCCATAAGCACAGATACGCAGTATTTT. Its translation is CSAPYRGPISTDTQYF.

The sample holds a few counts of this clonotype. The CDR3 DNA is TGTGCCAGCAGCTTAGGAGGGGCACTAGCGGGGATGGGGCAGTATTTT. It yields the protein CASSLGGALAGMGQYF. The chain employs TRBV7-2 and TRBJ2-3; 10 nucleotides line up with TRBD2. The CDR3 covers 16 residues. In germline, CDR1 is SGHTA, CDR2 FQGNSA. V lost 1 base and J lost 11; bases outside the gene matches: 12.

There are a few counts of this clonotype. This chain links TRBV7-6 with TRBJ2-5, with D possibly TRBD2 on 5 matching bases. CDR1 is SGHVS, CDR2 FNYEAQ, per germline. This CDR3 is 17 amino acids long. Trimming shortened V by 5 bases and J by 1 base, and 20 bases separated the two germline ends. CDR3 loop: CASSPLARRVLQETQYF. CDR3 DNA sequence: TGTGCCAGCAGCCCCCTTGCTAGGCGGGTACTCCAAGAGACCCAGTACTTC.

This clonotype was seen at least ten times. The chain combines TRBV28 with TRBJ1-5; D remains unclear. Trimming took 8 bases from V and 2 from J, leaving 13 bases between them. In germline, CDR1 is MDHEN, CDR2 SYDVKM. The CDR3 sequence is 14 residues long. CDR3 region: CASFSGGGNQPQHF. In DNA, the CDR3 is TGTGCCAGCTTTTCGGGAGGCGGCAATCAGCCCCAGCATTTT.

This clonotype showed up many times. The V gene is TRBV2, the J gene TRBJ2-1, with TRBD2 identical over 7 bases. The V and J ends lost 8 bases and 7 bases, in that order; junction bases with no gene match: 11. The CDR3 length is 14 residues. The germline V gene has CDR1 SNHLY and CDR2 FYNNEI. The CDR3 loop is CASGMGGPGNEQFF. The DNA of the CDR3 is TGTGCCAGCGGGATGGGAGGGCCGGGGAATGAGCAGTTCTTC. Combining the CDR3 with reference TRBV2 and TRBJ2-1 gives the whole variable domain EPEVTQTPSHQVTQMGQEVILRCVPISNHLYFYWYRQILGQKVEFLVSFYNNEISEKSEIFDDQFSVERPDGSNFTLKIRSTKLEDSAMYFCASGMGGPGNEQFFGPGTRLTVL.

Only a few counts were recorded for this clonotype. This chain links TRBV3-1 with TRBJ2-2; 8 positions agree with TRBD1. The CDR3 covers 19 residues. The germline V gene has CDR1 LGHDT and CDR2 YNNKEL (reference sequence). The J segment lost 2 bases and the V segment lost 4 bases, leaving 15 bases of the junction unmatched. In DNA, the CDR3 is TGTGCCAGCAGCCCGAACGACAGGGGCCATTCTCCCAACACCGGGGAGCTGTTTTTT. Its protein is CASSPNDRGHSPNTGELFF.

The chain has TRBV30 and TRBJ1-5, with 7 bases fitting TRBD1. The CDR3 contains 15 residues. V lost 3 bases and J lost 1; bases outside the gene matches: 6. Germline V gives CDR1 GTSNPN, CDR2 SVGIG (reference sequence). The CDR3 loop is CAWREGARSNQPQHF. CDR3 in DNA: TGTGCCTGGAGGGAGGGGGCGAGGAGCAATCAGCCCCAGCATTTT. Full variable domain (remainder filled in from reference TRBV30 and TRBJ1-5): SQTIHQWPATLVQPVGSPLSLECTVEGTSNPNLYWYRQAAGRGLQLLFYSVGIGQISSEVPQNLSASRPQDRQFILSSKKLLLSDSGFYLCAWREGARSNQPQHFGDGTRLSIL.

The CDR3 coding sequence is TGCAGTGCCTCCGCCGTTCCGGGAGGGAGAGAGCAGTACTTC. It codes for CSASAVPGGREQYF. This chain joins TRBV20-1 and TRBJ2-7, with 8 bases lining up with TRBD2. The junction had 14 bases not matched to a gene; V was cut back by 6 bases and J by 7 bases. This CDR3 comprises 14 residues. Germline V lookup: CDR1 DFQATT, CDR2 SNEGSKA (reference sequence).